This T cell receptor beta chain was obtained from a study of Graves' ophthalmopathy and Graves' hyperthyroidism. About the research overall: Pretreatment peripheral blood was obtained at initial diagnosis.

Trimming pared 5 bases from V and 1 base from J, leaving 11 bases between. The CDR3 spans 14 residues. The germline V gene has CDR1 SGHAT and CDR2 FQNNGV. RNA transcripts were the source from which TCR beta CDR3 regions were amplified. First-round RT-PCR employed HTBI primers, with a second-round multiplex PCR after it. MiXCR was run by TCRdb on the multiplex PCR reads, yielding one entry per CDR3 protein. The sample has around 660,000 distinct CDR3 sequences; 35% to 45% are singletons. Out of about 9.3 ml of fresh peripheral blood, PBMCs were obtained. In this sample, this clonotype turned up many times.

Sequencing was done on a sample of peripheral blood. This chain uses TRBV11-2 with TRBJ2-5; TRBD1 is a possible D gene (5 bases). This TCR derives from an adult man with Graves' ophthalmopathy. The CDR3 DNA sequence: TGTGCCAGCAGCGTTGGACATATCCAAGAGACCCAGTACTTC. It encodes CASSVGHIQETQYF.